One sample yielded the 10 T cell receptor beta chains listed below, sequenced in a study of blood T cell repertoires in COVID-19. Profiled with immunoSEQ multiplex PCR; TCRdb holds only in-frame clones, not every one. The profile shows 30,000 to 40,000 clones, roughly 80% of them singletons. The sample was peripheral blood. These receptors were collected from a man older than 75 with acute or convalescent COVID-19.

The V and J genes are TRBV6-6 and TRBJ2-7, with a tentative D call TRBD1 (6 bases). The CDR3 consists of 15 residues. Trimming took off 2 bases at V and 2 bases at J, with 13 bases between the two ends. Germline V lookup: CDR1 MNHNY, CDR2 SVGAGI (reference sequence). The CDR3 DNA reads TGTGCCAGCAGTTACAATCCTGGGGGCCCCTACGAGCAGTACTTC. This sequence encodes CASSYNPGGPYEQYF.

The chain has TRBV5-6 and TRBJ2-1; 7 positions agree with TRBD2. CDR1 and CDR2 from the germline V gene are SGHDT and YYEEEE. The CDR3 loop spans 12 amino acids. The J segment lost 9 bases and the V segment lost 3 bases, leaving 3 bases of the junction unmatched. In nucleotides, the CDR3 is TGTGCCAGCAGCTATTCGGGAGGTGAGCAGTTCTTC. This codes for CASSYSGGEQFF.

CDR3 sequence reads: CASSLEPAGQETQYF. The CDR3, as DNA: TGTGCCAGCAGCTTAGAGCCGGCAGGCCAAGAGACCCAGTACTTC. This chain connects TRBV11-2 to TRBJ2-5; D remains unclear. The CDR3 consists of 15 residues. V lost 0 bases and J lost 1, with 9 bases in between. Per germline, CDR1 SGHAT and CDR2 FQNNGV.

V usage is TRBV30 and J usage is TRBJ1-5; a weak D match, TRBD1 (5 bases). Trimming took off 2 bases at V and 4 bases at J, with 9 bases between the two ends. CDR1 GTSNPN and CDR2 SVGIG come from the germline V gene (reference sequence). The CDR3 extends over 13 amino acids. The CDR3 here is CAWSPQGNQPQHF. The CDR3 DNA follows: TGTGCCTGGAGTCCCCAGGGTAATCAGCCCCAGCATTTT.

The V and J genes are TRBV18 and TRBJ2-1; 7 bases align to TRBD1. The CDR3 length is 15 residues. Germline CDR1 and CDR2: KGHSH and LQKENI. The J segment lost 4 bases and the V segment lost 3 bases, leaving 6 bases of the junction unmatched. CDR3 sequence reads: CASSPGQVGYNEQFF. The CDR3 DNA sequence: TGTGCCAGCTCACCTGGACAGGTCGGGTACAATGAGCAGTTCTTC.

This clone was picked up a small number of times. V and J are TRBV3-1 (or the pseudogene TRBV3-2) and TRBJ1-5; D might be TRBD1 (6 bases). CDR3 length: 16 amino acids. V lost 1 base, J lost 7 bases, and 17 bases lay in between. Germline lookup yields CDR1 LGHDT and CDR2 YNNKEL (reference sequence). CDR3 in amino acids: CASSQGIRQVGQPQHF. Written as DNA, the CDR3 is TGTGCCAGCAGCCAAGGTATAAGACAGGTCGGCCAGCCCCAGCATTTT.

The chain joins TRBV7-8 to TRBJ1-5; TRBD1 might be the D (6 bases). The V gene lost 5 bases and the J gene lost 5 bases, with 10 bases spanning the gap. Germline V gene data show CDR1 as SGHVS and CDR2 as FQNEAQ. This CDR3 has 13 amino acids. The CDR3 DNA reads TGTGCCAGCAGCACATACAGGGATCAGCCCCAGCATTTT. It specifies CASSTYRDQPQHF.

The rearrangement uses TRBV6-2 or TRBV6-3 and TRBJ2-3; TRBD2 agrees at 9 bases. After removal of 6 bases from V and 0 bases from J, the junction contained 7 bases not matched to a gene. The CDR3 contains 16 residues. Germline loops: CDR1 MNHEY, CDR2 SVGEGT. In nucleotides, the CDR3 is TGTGCCAGCAGCCCTGGACTAGCGCTTAGCACAGATACGCAGTATTTT. Protein product: CASSPGLALSTDTQYF.

The gene calls are TRBV21-1 and TRBJ2-7; TRBD1, the table's D call, was not compared with the DNA. TRBV21-1 is tagged as a pseudogene. The CDR3 sequence is 18 residues long. The CDR3 sequence is CASSKEDRVSLGSYEQYF. CDR3 sequence (DNA): TGTGCCAGCAGCAAAGAGGACAGGGTTTCTCTAGGCTCCTACGAGCAGTACTTC.

The V gene is TRBV19, the J gene TRBJ2-1; TRBD2 matches at 12 bases. Germline CDR1 and CDR2: LNHDA and SQIVND (reference sequence). The CDR3 has 18 amino acids. V trimming: 4 bases; J trimming: 4 bases; junction bases outside the gene matches: 11. CDR3 sequence reads: CASSNPRLAGGPYNEQFF. The CDR3 DNA follows: TGTGCCAGTAGTAACCCTCGCCTAGCGGGAGGGCCTTACAATGAGCAGTTCTTC.